This T cell receptor (beta chain) was recovered during a study of blood T cells in healthy people across ages. This clonotype was detected only a few times. Primed by a sample-barcoded 5' primer and a J-beta primer mix, a second PCR proceeded for about 6 to 12 cycles. TCRdb processed the 5' RACE reads anew with MiXCR; each CDR3 protein has one entry. The profile shows approximately 780,000 distinct CDR3 sequences, roughly 24% of them singletons. CDR3 length: 14 residues. The V and J ends lost 6 bases and 2 bases, in that order; junction bases with no gene match: 9. The germline gives CDR1 DFQATT, CDR2 SNEGSKA (reference sequence). These sequences were also reported in another study, on T cells of mothers and their children.

The V and J genes are TRBV20-1 and TRBJ2-5, with 7 nucleotides matching TRBD2. The sample comprised blood. The receptor's source is a boy between 10 and 17 years old in good health. The DNA for the CDR3 is TGCAGTGCGCTTAAAAGCGGGGTTCAAGAGACCCAGTACTTC. This encodes CSALKSGVQETQYF.